Presented here are 10 T cell receptor beta chains from one specimen sequenced in a study of metastatic and nonmetastatic thyroid tumors (dated by TCRdb to about 2020). The receptor library was made with PCR. TCRdb names Illumina HiSeq 4000 as the instrument used. The public reads were reprocessed in TCRdb via fastp at Q25 and MiXCR, keeping in-frame beta chains. Recorded for this sample are some 41,000 clones; 28% of them occurred a single time. Approximately 9.8% of the sample belongs to the ten largest clones. Before undergoing thyroid surgery, none of the patients had been given any kind of treatment. Sequencing was done on a sample of blood. These receptors came from a male donor with papillary thyroid cancer or a benign thyroid nodule (not recorded which). Some clones in this sample may be carry-over from other donors' samples.

The chain couples TRBV6-1 to TRBJ1-5, with a tentative D call TRBD1 (6 bases). V was trimmed by 5 bases and J by 7 bases, leaving 18 bases between them. The germline gives CDR1 MNHNS, CDR2 SASEGT. The CDR3 consists of 15 residues. CDR3 protein: CASSPGHGMGQPQHF. CDR3 DNA: TGTGCCAGCAGTCCGGGACATGGTATGGGCCAGCCCCAGCATTTT.

Note on this clone: Since a much larger clone is just one base distant, this may be a read error. The chain has TRBV3-1 and TRBJ2-1; 7 nucleotides align to TRBD1. The ends lost 8 bases at V and 8 bases at J; junction bases unmatched: 12. Germline loops: CDR1 LGHDT, CDR2 YNNKEL (reference sequence). The CDR3 totals 14 residues. The CDR3 reads CASGDTTGNDEQFF. CDR3 in DNA: TGTGCCAGCGGCGACACGACAGGGAATGATGAGCAGTTCTTC.

In DNA form, the CDR3 reads TGCAGTGCTACACAGGGTTTAATTGGGGCCAACGTCCTGACTTTC. Protein product: CSATQGLIGANVLTF. The genes are TRBV20-1 and TRBJ2-6; tentatively, D is TRBD1 (6 bases). Germline CDR1 reads DFQATT; CDR2 reads SNEGSKA (reference sequence). Trimming took off 4 bases at V and 3 bases at J, with 13 bases between the two ends. There are 15 residues in the CDR3.

In its sample, this clone was seen many times. The chain combines TRBV9 with TRBJ1-1; no firm D call. Germline V gives CDR1 SGDLS, CDR2 YYNGEE. Trimming left V 2 bases short and J 6 bases short, with 11 bases between. There are 13 residues in the CDR3. CDR3 amino acids: CASSVGPNSEAFF. Written as DNA, the CDR3 is TGTGCCAGCAGCGTGGGCCCAAACTCTGAAGCTTTCTTT.

This clone came up many times. The chain combines TRBV28 with TRBJ1-2; tentative D call: TRBD1 (6 bases). The CDR3 length is 15 residues. CDR1 is MDHEN and CDR2 is SYDVKM in the germline V gene. V was shortened by 4 bases and J by 0 bases, with 12 bases between the two germline ends. CDR3 sequence reads: CASSSGTPTNYGYTF. The CDR3 coding sequence is TGTGCCAGCAGTTCCGGGACACCTACTAACTATGGCTACACCTTC.

This clone has more than one count but fewer than ten. The chain links TRBV6-1 to TRBJ2-7; the match to TRBD2 covers 7 bases. Germline loops: CDR1 MNHNS, CDR2 SASEGT. Unmatched junction bases numbered 10, after V lost 8 bases and J lost 0 bases. The CDR3 extends over 15 amino acids. For the CDR3, the DNA is TGTGCCAGCGGCTCGGAGGGAGGGAGCTCCTACGAGCAGTACTTC. Translating it yields CASGSEGGSSYEQYF.

The chain recombines TRBV7-2 with TRBJ1-2; no reliable D call. Trimming removed 4 bases at V and 2 bases at J, with 8 bases between. Germline values: CDR1 SGHTA, CDR2 FQGNSA. CDR3 length: 13 residues. The CDR3 loop is CASSSQVNYGYTF. The CDR3 region has the DNA TGTGCCAGCAGCTCCCAGGTGAACTATGGCTACACCTTC.

This clone was seen many times. The chain is built from TRBV7-9 and TRBJ2-7; D possibly corresponds to TRBD1 (5 bases). The CDR3 spans 16 residues. CDR1 SEHNR and CDR2 FQNEAQ come from the germline V gene (reference sequence). The ends were cut back, 0 bases at V and 2 bases at J, with 14 bases in the middle. CDR3 sequence (DNA): TGTGCCAGCAGCTTAGCGCTCCAGGGTGGACCCTACGAGCAGTACTTC. Its protein product is CASSLALQGGPYEQYF. Full variable domain (remainder filled in from reference TRBV7-9 and TRBJ2-7): DTGVSQNPRHKITKRGQNVTFRCDPISEHNRLYWYRQTLGQGPEFLTYFQNEAQLEKSRLLSDRFSAERPKGSFSTLEIQRTEQGDSAMYLCASSLALQGGPYEQYFGPGTRLTVT.

In this sample, this clone turned up many times. This chain links TRBV30 with TRBJ1-6, with a possible D match to TRBD1 (5 bases). The V gene's germline CDR1 is GTSNPN and CDR2 SVGIG (reference sequence). The germline V and J ends were trimmed by 5 bases and 0 bases, with 14 bases remaining between them. The length of the CDR3 is 16 residues. CDR3 region: CAWCLQGGSYNSPLHF. CDR3 coding DNA: TGTGCCTGGTGTTTGCAGGGAGGCTCCTATAATTCACCCCTCCACTTT.

The chain has TRBV5-1 and TRBJ2-3; a possible D gene is TRBD2 (5 bases). Trimming took 6 bases from V and 3 from J, leaving 14 bases between them. The CDR3 sequence is 14 residues long. Germline V lookup: CDR1 SGHRS, CDR2 YFSETQ. CDR3: CASKEVGSTDTQYF. The CDR3 nucleotides are TGCGCCAGCAAGGAGGTGGGTTCGACAGATACGCAGTATTTT.